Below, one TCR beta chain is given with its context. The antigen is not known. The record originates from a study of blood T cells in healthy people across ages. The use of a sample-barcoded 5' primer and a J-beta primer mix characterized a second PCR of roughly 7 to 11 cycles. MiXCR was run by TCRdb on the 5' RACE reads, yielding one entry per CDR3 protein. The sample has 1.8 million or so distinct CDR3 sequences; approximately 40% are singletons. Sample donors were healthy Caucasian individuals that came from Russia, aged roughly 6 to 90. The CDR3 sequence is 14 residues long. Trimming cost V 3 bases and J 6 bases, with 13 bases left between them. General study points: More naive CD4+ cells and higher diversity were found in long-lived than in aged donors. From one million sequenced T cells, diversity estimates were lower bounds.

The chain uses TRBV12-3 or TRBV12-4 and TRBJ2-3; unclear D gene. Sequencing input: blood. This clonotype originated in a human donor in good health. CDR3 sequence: CASSFGLTADTQYF. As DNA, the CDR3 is TGTGCCAGCAGTTTTGGCCTTACAGCCGATACGCAGTATTTT.